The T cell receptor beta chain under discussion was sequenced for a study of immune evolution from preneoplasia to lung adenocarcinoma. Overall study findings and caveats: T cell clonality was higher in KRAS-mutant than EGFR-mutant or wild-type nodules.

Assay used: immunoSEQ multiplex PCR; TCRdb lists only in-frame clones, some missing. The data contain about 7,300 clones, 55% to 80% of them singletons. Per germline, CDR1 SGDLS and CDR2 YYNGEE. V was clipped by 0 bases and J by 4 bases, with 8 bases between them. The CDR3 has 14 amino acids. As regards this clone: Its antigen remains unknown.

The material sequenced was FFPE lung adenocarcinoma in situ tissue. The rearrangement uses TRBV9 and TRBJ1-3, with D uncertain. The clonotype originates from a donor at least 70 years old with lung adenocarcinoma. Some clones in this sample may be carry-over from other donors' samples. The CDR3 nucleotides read TGTGCCAGCAGCGTAGGAGATGCCGGAAACACCATATATTTT. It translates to CASSVGDAGNTIYF.